A single sample gave rise to the 25 T cell receptor beta chains below, sequenced in a study of blood T cell repertoires in COVID-19. Generated by immunoSEQ multiplex PCR, the TCRdb table keeps only in-frame clones and is missing some. The repertoire holds 290,000 or so clones, with almost 85% as singletons. Source material: peripheral blood. These TCRs come from a man aged 50 to 60 with active or convalescent COVID-19.

Comments on this clone: The sample has other DNA sequences that encode this CDR3 too. The chain couples TRBV19 to TRBJ2-5; weak D call: TRBD2 (7 bases). Germline CDR1 is LNHDA and CDR2 is SQIVND (reference sequence). The V end was cut by 3 bases, the J end by 5 bases, with 13 bases between. The CDR3 spans 14 residues. CDR3 sequence: CASSIGGRGETQYF. CDR3 DNA: TGTGCCAGTAGTATCGGAGGGAGGGGGGAGACCCAGTACTTC.

The rearrangement links TRBV18 to TRBJ2-3; D is unresolved. The CDR3 has 16 residues. Germline-derived CDR1 and CDR2 are KGHSH and LQKENI. The germline V and J ends were trimmed by 1 base and 0 bases, with 11 bases remaining between them. The CDR3 is CASSPQATLSTDTQYF. The CDR3 DNA sequence: TGTGCCAGCTCACCACAGGCGACTCTTAGCACAGATACGCAGTATTTT.

The chain combines TRBV9 with TRBJ2-1; the D gene is possibly TRBD2 (6 bases). The germline V gene has CDR1 SGDLS and CDR2 YYNGEE. V lost 0 bases and J lost 2, with 12 bases in between. The CDR3 loop spans 16 amino acids. CDR3 region: CASSVGGSGPYNEQFF. The CDR3 bases are TGTGCCAGCAGCGTAGGCGGTAGCGGTCCCTACAATGAGCAGTTCTTC.

J is TRBJ2-3 and V is TRBV7-8, with D perhaps TRBD1 (6 bases). Between the trimmed V and J ends, which lost 1 base and 5 bases, there was a span of 16 bases. CDR3 length equals 16 residues. Germline loops: CDR1 SGHVS, CDR2 FQNEAQ. The CDR3 coding sequence is TGTGCCAGCAGCTTAGTCGTACCAGGGGCTGGAGATACGCAGTATTTT. Protein product: CASSLVVPGAGDTQYF.

The rearrangement links TRBV7-6 to TRBJ2-1, with D perhaps matching TRBD2 (5 bases). Trimming removed 4 bases from V and 0 bases from J, with 13 bases in between. The CDR3 is 16 amino acids. CDR1 SGHVS and CDR2 FNYEAQ come from the germline V gene. As DNA, the CDR3 is TGTGCCAGCAGCTCGGGGAGTTGGAGCTCCTACAATGAGCAGTTCTTC. Translating it yields CASSSGSWSSYNEQFF.

The rearrangement links TRBV2 to TRBJ2-1; D not certain. From germline, CDR1 is SNHLY and CDR2 FYNNEI. The V end was cut by 8 bases, the J end by 0 bases, with 11 bases between. The CDR3 runs 14 residues. CDR3 coding DNA: TGTGCCAGCTCCGCCCGGAGCTCCTACAATGAGCAGTTCTTC. Protein sequence: CASSARSSYNEQFF. Combining the CDR3 with reference TRBV2 and TRBJ2-1 gives the whole variable domain EPEVTQTPSHQVTQMGQEVILRCVPISNHLYFYWYRQILGQKVEFLVSFYNNEISEKSEIFDDQFSVERPDGSNFTLKIRSTKLEDSAMYFCASSARSSYNEQFFGPGTRLTVL.

This clone was seen just once. V is TRBV24-1 and J is TRBJ1-2, with D perhaps TRBD1 (6 bases). Per germline, CDR1 KGHDR and CDR2 SFDVKD. CDR3 length equals 12 residues. The V end lost 3 bases, the J end lost 8 bases, and 9 bases lay between the germline ends. Here the CDR3 reads CATSDGTWGYTF. In DNA form, the CDR3 reads TGTGCCACCAGTGATGGGACATGGGGCTACACCTTC.

The gene calls are TRBV14 and TRBJ2-2, with TRBD2 as a possible D gene (6 bases). Germline V gene data show CDR1 as SGHDN and CDR2 as FVKESK. The CDR3 is 18 residues long. V lost 3 bases to trimming and J lost 7 bases, with 24 bases between them. The CDR3 coding sequence is TGTGCCAGCAGCCAGGTTACCCCGGACCGTTGGGAGGACGGGGAGCTGTTTTTT. It codes for CASSQVTPDRWEDGELFF.

This chain links TRBV19 with TRBJ2-7; TRBD1 matches 7 bases. Losses at the gene ends were 5 bases for V and 3 bases for J; bases not matched to a gene: 4. CDR3 size: 13 residues. Per the germline V gene, CDR1 is LNHDA and CDR2 is SQIVND (reference sequence). The CDR3 bases are TGTGCCAGTAGTCCAGGACAGGACTACGAGCAGTACTTC. Translated: CASSPGQDYEQYF.

The chain links TRBV28 to TRBJ1-4; TRBD1 matches 8 bases. V trimming: 7 bases; J trimming: 5 bases; junction bases outside the gene matches: 6. There are 14 residues in the CDR3. Germline V lookup: CDR1 MDHEN, CDR2 SYDVKM. The CDR3 loop is CASIARTGNEKLFF. CDR3 coding DNA: TGTGCCAGCATCGCACGGACAGGGAATGAAAAACTGTTTTTT.

The rearrangement joins TRBV5-6 to TRBJ2-2; D perhaps matches TRBD1 (5 bases). Trimming removed 2 bases from V and 7 bases from J, with 15 bases in between. Germline loops: CDR1 SGHDT, CDR2 YYEEEE. The CDR3 spans 15 residues. The CDR3: CASSFRRGANGELFF. The CDR3 region has the DNA TGTGCCAGCAGCTTCCGAAGGGGCGCAAACGGGGAGCTGTTTTTT.

This clone was counted once. The genes are TRBV30 and TRBJ1-5, with D maybe TRBD1 (6 bases). CDR1 GTSNPN and CDR2 SVGIG come from the germline V gene (reference sequence). This CDR3 comprises 15 residues. Trimming cost V 0 bases and J 7 bases, with 16 bases left between them. CDR3 in amino acids: CAWSVEGVRGQPQHF. CDR3 nucleotides: TGTGCCTGGAGTGTTGAGGGTGTGAGGGGGCAGCCCCAGCATTTT. Combining the CDR3 with reference TRBV30 and TRBJ1-5 gives the whole variable domain SQTIHQWPATLVQPVGSPLSLECTVEGTSNPNLYWYRQAAGRGLQLLFYSVGIGQISSEVPQNLSASRPQDRQFILSSKKLLLSDSGFYLCAWSVEGVRGQPQHFGDGTRLSIL.

The chain joins TRBV30 to TRBJ1-2; the D gene is possibly TRBD1 (6 bases). CDR1 is GTSNPN and CDR2 is SVGIG in the germline V gene (reference sequence). Trimming removed 7 bases from V and 7 bases from J, with 13 bases in between. This CDR3 is 11 amino acids long. The CDR3 sequence is CASPRGFGYTF. The CDR3 DNA reads as TGTGCCTCCCCAAGGGGGTTTGGCTACACCTTC.

This chain links TRBV5-1 with TRBJ2-7; 9 bases are a match to TRBD2. This CDR3 is 16 amino acids long. Germline loops: CDR1 SGHRS, CDR2 YFSETQ. The V segment lost 2 bases and the J segment 2 bases; nucleotides outside the gene matches: 8. The CDR3 sequence is CASSFQLAGAAYEQYF. CDR3 coding DNA: TGCGCCAGCAGCTTCCAATTAGCGGGAGCCGCCTACGAGCAGTACTTC. The full variable domain, in which reference TRBV5-1 and TRBJ2-7 provide the parts outside the CDR3, is KAGVTQTPRYLIKTRGQQVTLSCSPISGHRSVSWYQQTPGQGLQFLFEYFSETQRNKGNFPGRFSGRQFSNSRSEMNVSTLELGDSALYLCASSFQLAGAAYEQYFGPGTRLTVT.

This chain connects TRBV13 to TRBJ2-1; tentative D call: TRBD2 (6 bases). CDR3 length: 16 amino acids. Between the trimmed V and J ends, which lost 4 bases and 0 bases, there was a span of 13 bases. Germline CDR1 and CDR2: PRHDT and FYEKMQ (reference sequence). The DNA of the CDR3 is TGTGCCAGCAGCTCCCGGGACTCGGCCTCCTACAATGAGCAGTTCTTC. Amino acids: CASSSRDSASYNEQFF.

This clone was found once. The V call is TRBV7-2, the J call TRBJ2-1, with a weak D call TRBD1 (7 bases). The V end lost 2 bases, the J end lost 6 bases, and 17 bases lay between the germline ends. The CDR3 extends over 16 amino acids. Germline values: CDR1 SGHTA, CDR2 FQGNSA. CDR3 in DNA: TGTGCCAGCAGCTTAACGTCAGGGGGGTTTGGCAATGAGCAGTTCTTC. Translated, it gives CASSLTSGGFGNEQFF. The complete variable domain, with remaining parts taken from reference TRBV7-2 and TRBJ2-1, reads GAGVSQSPSNKVTEKGKDVELRCDPISGHTALYWYRQSLGQGLEFLIYFQGNSAPDKSGLPSDRFSAERTGGSVSTLTIQRTQQEDSAVYLCASSLTSGGFGNEQFFGPGTRLTVL.

This clone was detected only once. CDR3 protein: CASSLAQGALSSPLHF. CDR3 sequence (DNA): TGCGCCAGCAGCTTGGCCCAGGGGGCGCTTAGTTCACCCCTCCACTTT. J is TRBJ1-6 and V is TRBV5-1; TRBD1 matches 8 bases. CDR1 is SGHRS and CDR2 is YFSETQ in the germline V gene. The V segment lost 0 bases and the J segment 9 bases; nucleotides outside the gene matches: 8. This CDR3 is built from 16 residues.

This CDR3 is CARGTGGAYGYTF. The DNA of the CDR3 is TGTGCCAGGGGGACGGGAGGAGCCTATGGCTACACCTTC. The chain employs TRBV2 and TRBJ1-2, with D perhaps TRBD1 (5 bases). The CDR3 spans 13 residues. V dropped 9 bases and J dropped 4 bases, with 15 bases sitting between them. Germline CDR1 is SNHLY and CDR2 is FYNNEI.

This chain links TRBV5-1 with TRBJ1-1; 10 nucleotides match TRBD1. The CDR3 has 14 amino acids. Looked up from germline, CDR1 is SGHRS and CDR2 is YFSETQ. Germline trimming cut 3 bases from V and 7 bases from J; bases unmatched to any gene: 6. In DNA, the CDR3 is TGCGCCAGCAGCTCAATCGGGACAGGGGTTGAAGCTTTCTTT. This encodes CASSSIGTGVEAFF.

This chain links TRBV5-6 with TRBJ1-6, with D perhaps TRBD1 (5 bases). Germline loops: CDR1 SGHDT, CDR2 YYEEEE. CDR3 length: 13 amino acids. Trimming shortened V by 0 bases and J by 9 bases, and 7 bases separated the two germline ends. This CDR3 reads CASSLGGGSPLHF. The CDR3 coding sequence is TGTGCCAGCAGCTTGGGGGGGGGTTCACCCCTCCACTTT. The entire variable domain, with the rest obtained from reference TRBV5-6 and TRBJ1-6, is as follows: DAGVTQSPTHLIKTRGQQVTLRCSPKSGHDTVSWYQQALGQGPQFIFQYYEEEERQRGNFPDRFSGHQFPNYSSELNVNALLLGDSALYLCASSLGGGSPLHFGNGTRLTVT.

The chain carries TRBV5-6 and TRBJ1-2; a possible D gene is TRBD1 (6 bases). V gave up 4 bases and J gave up 4 bases, with 26 bases separating them. The CDR3 has 18 residues. Germline values: CDR1 SGHDT, CDR2 YYEEEE. CDR3 DNA sequence: TGTGCCAGCAGCGTTCAGGGGCTCGCGATGGCCGCCTCCTATGGCTACACCTTC. It is translated as CASSVQGLAMAASYGYTF.

CDR3 coding DNA: TGTGCCAGCAGCCCCCGGGGGACAGATTACTCTGGGGCCAACGTCCTGACTTTC. Translated, it gives CASSPRGTDYSGANVLTF. This chain joins TRBV27 and TRBJ2-6; tentative D call: TRBD1 (7 bases). Trimming took off 6 bases at V and 0 bases at J, with 18 bases between the two ends. The CDR3 runs 18 residues. The germline V gene encodes CDR1 MNHEY and CDR2 SMNVEV (reference sequence).

The chain joins TRBV7-3 to TRBJ2-6; D is ambiguous. The CDR3 spans 17 residues. Germline assignment: CDR1 SGHTA and CDR2 FQGTGA. The V end was cut by 0 bases, the J end by 0 bases, with 9 bases between. DNA of the CDR3: TGTGCCAGCAGCTTAACGCGGTCCAGCTCTGGGGCCAACGTCCTGACTTTC. This encodes CASSLTRSSSGANVLTF.

The chain carries TRBV29-1 and TRBJ2-3, with 8 nucleotides matching TRBD2. Trimming at V came to 8 bases and at J to 4 bases, leaving 5 bases not matched to a gene. Germline CDR1 is SQVTM and CDR2 is ANQGSEA. The CDR3 has 12 amino acids. The CDR3 region is CSQREGSDTQYF. The CDR3 DNA reads TGCAGCCAACGGGAGGGCTCAGATACGCAGTATTTT.

The chain links TRBV19 to TRBJ2-2; the match to TRBD2 covers 7 bases. The V gene end was trimmed by 11 bases and the J gene end by 0 bases; junction bases not matched to a gene: 3. Germline V gene sequence: CDR1 LNHDA, CDR2 SQIVND (reference sequence). The CDR3 sequence is 13 residues long. CDR3 protein: CAGGLANTGELFF. CDR3 in DNA: TGTGCCGGCGGACTAGCGAACACCGGGGAGCTGTTTTTT. The complete variable domain, with remaining parts taken from reference TRBV19 and TRBJ2-2, reads DGGITQSPKYLFRKEGQNVTLSCEQNLNHDAMYWYRQDPGQGLRLIYYSQIVNDFQKGDIAEGYSVSREKKESFPLTVTSAQKNPTAFYLCAGGLANTGELFFGEGSRLTVL.